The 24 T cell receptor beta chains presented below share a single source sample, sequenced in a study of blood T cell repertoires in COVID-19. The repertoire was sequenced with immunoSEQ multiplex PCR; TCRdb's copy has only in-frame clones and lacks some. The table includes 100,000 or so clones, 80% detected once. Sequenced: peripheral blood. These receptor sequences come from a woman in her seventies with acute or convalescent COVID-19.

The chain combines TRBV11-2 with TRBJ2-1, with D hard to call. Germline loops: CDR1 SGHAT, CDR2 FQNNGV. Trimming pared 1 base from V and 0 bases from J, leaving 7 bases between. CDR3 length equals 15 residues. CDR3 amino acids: CASSLASSSYNEQFF. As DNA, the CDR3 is TGTGCCAGCAGCTTAGCAAGTAGCTCCTACAATGAGCAGTTCTTC.

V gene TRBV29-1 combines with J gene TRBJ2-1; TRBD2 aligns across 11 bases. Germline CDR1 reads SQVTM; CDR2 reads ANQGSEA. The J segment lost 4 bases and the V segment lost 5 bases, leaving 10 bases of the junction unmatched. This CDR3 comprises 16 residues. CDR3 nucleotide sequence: TGCAGCGTTCTGAAATGGGGGACTAGCGGTTACAATGAGCAGTTCTTC. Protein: CSVLKWGTSGYNEQFF.

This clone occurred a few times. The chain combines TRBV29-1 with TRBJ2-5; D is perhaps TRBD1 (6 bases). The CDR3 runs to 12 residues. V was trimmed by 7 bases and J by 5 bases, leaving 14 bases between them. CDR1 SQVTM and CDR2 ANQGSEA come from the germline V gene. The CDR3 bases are TGCAGCGCTGGGGGCCCGGTCGAGACCCAGTACTTC. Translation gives CSAGGPVETQYF.

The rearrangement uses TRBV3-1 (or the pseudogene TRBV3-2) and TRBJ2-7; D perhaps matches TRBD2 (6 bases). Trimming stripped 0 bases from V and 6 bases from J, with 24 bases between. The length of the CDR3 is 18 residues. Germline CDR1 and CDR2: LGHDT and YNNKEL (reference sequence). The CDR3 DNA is TGTGCCAGCAGCCAAGATGGGCGGGGATCCCCGGCATCCGGCGAGCAGTACGTC. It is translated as CASSQDGRGSPASGEQYV.

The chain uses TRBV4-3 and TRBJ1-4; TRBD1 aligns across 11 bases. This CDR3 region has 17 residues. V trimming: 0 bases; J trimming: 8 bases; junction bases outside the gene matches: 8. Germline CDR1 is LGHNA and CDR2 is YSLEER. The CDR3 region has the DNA TGCGCCAGCAGCCAAGAATATCCGGGACAGGGGGGAGAAAAACTGTTTTTT. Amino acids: CASSQEYPGQGGEKLFF.

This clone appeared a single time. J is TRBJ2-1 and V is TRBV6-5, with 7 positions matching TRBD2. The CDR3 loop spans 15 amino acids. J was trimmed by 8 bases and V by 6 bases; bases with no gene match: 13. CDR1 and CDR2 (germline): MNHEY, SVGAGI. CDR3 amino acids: CASSETSPPIHEQFF. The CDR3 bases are TGTGCCAGCAGCGAGACTAGCCCGCCAATCCATGAGCAGTTCTTC.

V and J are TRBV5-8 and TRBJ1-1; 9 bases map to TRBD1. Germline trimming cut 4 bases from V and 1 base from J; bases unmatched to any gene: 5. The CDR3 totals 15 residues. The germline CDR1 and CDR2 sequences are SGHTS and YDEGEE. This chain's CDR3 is CASSVVGQGNTEAFF. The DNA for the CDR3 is TGTGCCAGCAGCGTAGTGGGACAGGGGAACACTGAAGCTTTCTTT.

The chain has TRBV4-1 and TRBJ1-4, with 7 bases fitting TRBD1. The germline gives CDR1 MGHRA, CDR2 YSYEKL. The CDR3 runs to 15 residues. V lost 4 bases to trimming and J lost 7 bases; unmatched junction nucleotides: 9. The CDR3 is CASSPRQGWGEKLFF. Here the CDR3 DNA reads TGCGCCAGCAGCCCGCGACAGGGTTGGGGTGAAAAACTGTTTTTT.

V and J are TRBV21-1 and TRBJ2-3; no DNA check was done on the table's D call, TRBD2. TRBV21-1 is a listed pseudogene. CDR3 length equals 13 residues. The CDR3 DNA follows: TGTGCCAGCATTCAGCGAGCCACAGATACGCAGTATTTT. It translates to CASIQRATDTQYF.

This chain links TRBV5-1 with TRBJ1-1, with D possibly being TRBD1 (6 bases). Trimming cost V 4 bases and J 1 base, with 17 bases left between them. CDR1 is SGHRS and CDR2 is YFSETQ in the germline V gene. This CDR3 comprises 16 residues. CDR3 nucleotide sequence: TGCGCCAGCAGCCCTCAAGGGGGACCAACGAACACTGAAGCTTTCTTT. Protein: CASSPQGGPTNTEAFF. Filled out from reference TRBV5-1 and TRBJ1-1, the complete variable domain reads KAGVTQTPRYLIKTRGQQVTLSCSPISGHRSVSWYQQTPGQGLQFLFEYFSETQRNKGNFPGRFSGRQFSNSRSEMNVSTLELGDSALYLCASSPQGGPTNTEAFFGQGTRLTVV.

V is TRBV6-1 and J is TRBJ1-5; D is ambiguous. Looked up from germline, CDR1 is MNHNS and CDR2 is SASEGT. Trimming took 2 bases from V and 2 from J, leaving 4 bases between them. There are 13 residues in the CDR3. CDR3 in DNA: TGTGCCAGCAGTGAATCTGGCAATCAGCCCCAGCATTTT. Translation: CASSESGNQPQHF.

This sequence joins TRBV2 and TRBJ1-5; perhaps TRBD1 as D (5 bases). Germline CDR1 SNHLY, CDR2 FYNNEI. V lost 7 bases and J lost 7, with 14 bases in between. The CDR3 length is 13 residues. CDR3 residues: CASKGDVSQPQHF. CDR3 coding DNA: TGTGCCAGCAAAGGGGATGTGAGCCAGCCCCAGCATTTT.

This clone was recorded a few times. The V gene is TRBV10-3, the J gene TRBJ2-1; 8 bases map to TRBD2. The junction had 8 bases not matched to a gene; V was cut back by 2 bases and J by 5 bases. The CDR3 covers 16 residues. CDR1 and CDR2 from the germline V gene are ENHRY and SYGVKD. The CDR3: CAISEELAGTNNEQFF. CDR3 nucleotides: TGTGCCATCAGTGAGGAGTTAGCGGGGACGAACAATGAGCAGTTCTTC.

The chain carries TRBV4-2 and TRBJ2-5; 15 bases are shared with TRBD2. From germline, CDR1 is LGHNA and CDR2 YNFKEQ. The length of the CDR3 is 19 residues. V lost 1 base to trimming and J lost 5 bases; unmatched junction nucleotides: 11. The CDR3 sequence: CASSQGGTSGGMDRETQYF. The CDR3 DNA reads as TGTGCCAGCAGCCAAGGCGGGACTAGCGGGGGGATGGATAGGGAGACCCAGTACTTC.

As DNA, the CDR3 is TGTGCCAGCAGCGCGAAAGACAGGGGACCTAATGAAAAACTGTTTTTT. Encoded protein: CASSAKDRGPNEKLFF. The J gene is TRBJ1-4, the V gene TRBV5-4, with TRBD1 matching 8 bases. The germline CDR1 and CDR2 sequences are SGHNT and YYREEE (reference sequence). V gave up 4 bases and J gave up 3 bases; unmatched junction bases: 8. CDR3 length: 16 amino acids.

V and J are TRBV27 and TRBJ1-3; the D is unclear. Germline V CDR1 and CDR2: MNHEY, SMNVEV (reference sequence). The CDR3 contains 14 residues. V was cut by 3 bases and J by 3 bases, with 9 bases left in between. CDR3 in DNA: TGTGCCAGCAGTTTGGATGCGGATGGAAACACCATATATTTT. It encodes CASSLDADGNTIYF.

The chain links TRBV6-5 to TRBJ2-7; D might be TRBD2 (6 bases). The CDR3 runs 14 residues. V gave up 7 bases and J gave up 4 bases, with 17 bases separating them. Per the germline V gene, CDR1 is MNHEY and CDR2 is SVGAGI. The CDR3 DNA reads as TGTGCCAGCACTAACTCTTGGGCGGGGTACGAGCAGTACTTC. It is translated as CASTNSWAGYEQYF.

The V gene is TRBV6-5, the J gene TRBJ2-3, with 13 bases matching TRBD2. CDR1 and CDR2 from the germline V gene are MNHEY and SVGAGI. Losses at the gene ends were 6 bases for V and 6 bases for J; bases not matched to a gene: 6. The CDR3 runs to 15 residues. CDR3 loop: CASRAGTSGVDTQYF. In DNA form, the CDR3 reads TGTGCCAGCAGAGCCGGGACTAGCGGGGTTGATACGCAGTATTTT.

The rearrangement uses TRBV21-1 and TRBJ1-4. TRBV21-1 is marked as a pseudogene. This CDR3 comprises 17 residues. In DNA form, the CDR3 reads TGTGCCAGCAGCAAAAACTGGGGGGAAGCGGGCAATGAAAAACTGTTTTTT. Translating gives CASSKNWGEAGNEKLFF.

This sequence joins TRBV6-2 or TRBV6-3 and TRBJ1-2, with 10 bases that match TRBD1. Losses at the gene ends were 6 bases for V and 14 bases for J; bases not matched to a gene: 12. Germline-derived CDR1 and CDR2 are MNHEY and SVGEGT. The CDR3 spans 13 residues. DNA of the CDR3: TGTGCCAGCAGCCCGGGACAGGGGTGGAGAAGGACCTTC. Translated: CASSPGQGWRRTF.

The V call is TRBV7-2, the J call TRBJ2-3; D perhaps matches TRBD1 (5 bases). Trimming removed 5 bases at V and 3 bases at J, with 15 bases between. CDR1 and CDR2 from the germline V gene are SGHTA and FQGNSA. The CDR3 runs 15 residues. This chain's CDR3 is CASSIARGATDTQYF. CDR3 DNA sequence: TGTGCCAGCAGCATTGCGCGTGGGGCAACAGATACGCAGTATTTT.

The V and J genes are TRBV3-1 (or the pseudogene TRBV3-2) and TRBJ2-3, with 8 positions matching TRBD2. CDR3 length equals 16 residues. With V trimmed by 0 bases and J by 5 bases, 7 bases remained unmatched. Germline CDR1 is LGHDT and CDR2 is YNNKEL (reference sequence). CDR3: CASSQESGGWEDTQYF. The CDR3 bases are TGTGCCAGCAGCCAAGAGAGCGGGGGTTGGGAAGATACGCAGTATTTT.

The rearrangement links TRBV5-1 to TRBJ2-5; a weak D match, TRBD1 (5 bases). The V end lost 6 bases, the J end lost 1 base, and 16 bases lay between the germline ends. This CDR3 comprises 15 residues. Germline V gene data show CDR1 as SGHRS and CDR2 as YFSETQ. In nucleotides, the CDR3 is TGCGCCAGCACGGGTCAGGGCCGGGCCCAAGAGACCCAGTACTTC. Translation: CASTGQGRAQETQYF.

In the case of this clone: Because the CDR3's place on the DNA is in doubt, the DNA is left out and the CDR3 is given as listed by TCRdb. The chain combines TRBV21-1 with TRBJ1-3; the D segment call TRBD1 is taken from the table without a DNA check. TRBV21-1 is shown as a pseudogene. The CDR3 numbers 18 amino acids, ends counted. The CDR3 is CATLWTRVPKPSGNTIYF.